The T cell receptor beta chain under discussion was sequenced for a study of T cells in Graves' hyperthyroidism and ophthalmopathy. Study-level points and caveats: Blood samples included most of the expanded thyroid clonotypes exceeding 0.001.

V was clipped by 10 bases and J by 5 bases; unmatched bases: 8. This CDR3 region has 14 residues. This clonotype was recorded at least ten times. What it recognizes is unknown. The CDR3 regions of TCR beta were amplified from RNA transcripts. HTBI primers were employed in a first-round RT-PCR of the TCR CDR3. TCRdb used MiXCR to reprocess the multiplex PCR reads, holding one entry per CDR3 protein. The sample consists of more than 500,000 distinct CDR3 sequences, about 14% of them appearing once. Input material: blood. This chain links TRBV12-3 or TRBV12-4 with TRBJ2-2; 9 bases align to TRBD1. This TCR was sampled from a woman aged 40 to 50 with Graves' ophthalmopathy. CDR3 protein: CATDTGTGTGELFF. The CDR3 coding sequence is TGTGCCACCGATACCGGGACAGGGACCGGGGAGCTGTTTTTT.